These 28 T cell receptor beta chains were sequenced from one sample in a study of tissue T cells after allogeneic stem cell transplantation (dated by TCRdb to 2022 to 2024). Read against the paper, the sample's time point label means: mouse harvest day 7 after allogeneic transplant. Mouse grafts consisting of 10^7 T-cell-depleted bone marrow cells combined with 10^6 splenic CD5+ T cells were administered by tail vein injection. Libraries were made using the immunoSEQ multiplex PCR assay. TCRdb mirrors the immuneACCESS table, restricted to in-frame sequences. Some clones are absent from its copies; in checked studies, under half trace to an unresolved V gene, and the reason for the others is unknown. The sample table lists some 10,000 clones, 40% to 45% of them with a count of one. 1.5% of the sample comes from the top ten. The sample taken for sequencing was skin. These receptors came from a female BALB/c mouse given C57BL/6 T cells with graft-versus-host disease after an allogeneic hematopoietic cell transplant.

Regarding this clone: The germline and genes are mouse ones. The sequence runs out 1 residue before the end of the CDR3; the remainder is reconstructed from the germline J gene. The chain couples TRBV23 to TRBJ2-5; TRBD1 was called by the table and not checked on the DNA. The CDR3 extends over 14 amino acids. Germline V gene sequence: CDR1 KGHTA, CDR2 FQNQQP. CDR3 loop: CSSSQSGQQDTQYF. The covered CDR3 bases are TGCTCCAGCAGTCAATCGGGACAACAAGACACCCAGTAC. The full variable domain, with the rest looked up from reference TRBV23 and TRBJ2-5, is DAAVTQKPRYLIKMKGQEAEMKCIPEKGHTAVFWYQQKQSKELKFLIYFQNQQPLDQIDMVKERFSAVCPSSSLCSLGIRTCEAEDSALYLCSSSQSGQQDTQYFGPGTRLLVL.

Comment on this clone: The genes and germline here are from mouse. The sequence runs out 1 residue before the end of the CDR3; the remainder is reconstructed from the germline J gene. This chain uses TRBV15 with TRBJ1-5; D might be TRBD1 (6 bases). The CDR3 sequence is 15 residues long. Trimming stripped 6 bases from V and 0 bases from J, with 12 bases between. Germline V CDR1 and CDR2: SGHND, FRSKSL. This CDR3 reads CASSLGTNNNQAPLF. Incomplete CDR3 DNA: TGTGCCAGCAGCCTCGGGACAAATAACAACCAGGCTCCGCTT.

To note about this clone: Any gene name here is a mouse gene name. From the germline J gene comes the end of the CDR3, since the read stops 1 residue before it. This sequence joins TRBV3 and TRBJ1-4; no definite D call. CDR1 is SNHLY, CDR2 FYNGKV, per germline (reference sequence). Trimming took 3 bases from V and 4 from J, leaving 6 bases between them. This CDR3 has 13 residues. CDR3 DNA, as far as it was read: TGTGCCAGCAGCTTCCGCATCAACGAAAGATTATTT. Its protein is CASSFRINERLF. The whole CDR3 region reads CASSFRINERLFF. The complete variable domain, with remaining parts taken from reference TRBV3 and TRBJ1-4, reads GPKVLQIPSHQIIDMGQMVTLNCDPVSNHLYFYWYKQILGQQMEFLVNFYNGKVMEKSKLFKDQFSVERPDGSYFTLKIQPTALEDSAVYFCASSFRINERLFFGHGTKLSVL.

As to this clone: Here the gene names and germline are mouse. The read gets to within 1 residue of the CDR3 end, and the germline J gene fills in the rest. The V gene is TRBV19, the J gene TRBJ1-2, with 9 bases identical to TRBD1. V lost 6 bases, J lost 0 bases, and 9 bases stayed unmatched. The V gene's germline CDR1 is FNHDT and CDR2 SITEND (reference sequence). The CDR3 length is 16 residues. The covered CDR3 bases are TGTGCCAGCACCCTCTTCCGGGACAGGGCAAACTCCGACTACACC. Translation gives CASTLFRDRANSDYT. The full CDR3 protein is CASTLFRDRANSDYTF.

Of note for this clone: Here the gene names and germline are mouse. The read finishes 1 residue shy of the CDR3 end, and the germline J gene is used to complete it. The chain is built from TRBV26 and TRBJ1-3; D gene unclear. Germline CDR1 is KGHPV and CDR2 is FQNQEV (reference sequence). V was trimmed by 2 bases and J by 1 base, leaving 6 bases between them. The CDR3 runs to 14 residues. This CDR3 is CASSLRQSGNTLYF. The covered CDR3 bases are TGTGCCAGCAGTCTGAGACAATCTGGAAATACGCTCTAT.

As for this clone: Mouse gene names and germline throughout. Read sequence stops 1 residue before the CDR3 end, and the germline J gene provides the missing end. V usage is TRBV26 and J usage is TRBJ2-2; 9 nucleotides match TRBD2. This CDR3 is 16 amino acids long. The ends lost 0 bases at V and 6 bases at J; junction bases unmatched: 5. Germline values: CDR1 KGHPV, CDR2 FQNQEV (reference sequence). CDR3 in amino acids: CASSLSGGAPPGQLYF. The covered CDR3 bases are TGTGCCAGCAGTCTGTCTGGGGGGGCGCCCCCCGGGCAGCTCTAC. Using reference TRBV26 and TRBJ2-2 for the parts outside the CDR3, the full variable domain is NSKVIQTPRYLVKGQGQKAKMRCIPEKGHPVVFWYQQNKNNEFKFLINFQNQEVLQQIDMTEKRFSAECPSNSPCSLEIQSSEAGDSALYLCASSLSGGAPPGQLYFGEGSKLTVL.

Of note for this clone: Here the gene names and germline are mouse. The read falls 1 residue short of the CDR3 end, and the missing part is taken from the germline J gene. The chain has TRBV3 and TRBJ2-3; D gene unclear. CDR1 is SNHLY and CDR2 is FYNGKV in the germline V gene (reference sequence). The CDR3 has 13 amino acids. The V end was cut by 1 base, the J end by 0 bases, with 2 bases between. CDR3 amino acids: CASSLDSAETLYF. Incomplete CDR3 DNA: TGTGCCAGCAGCTTAGACAGTGCAGAAACGCTGTAT.

With respect to this clone: Mouse gene names apply. The read ends 1 residue before the CDR3 terminus; that terminus is restored from the germline J gene. V and J are TRBV15 and TRBJ1-1; 7 nucleotides agree with TRBD1. The CDR3 is 13 amino acids. CDR1 SGHND and CDR2 FRSKSL come from the germline V gene. The V segment lost 5 bases and the J segment 0 bases; nucleotides outside the gene matches: 0. The CDR3 bases that were read are TGTGCCAGCAGTCAGGGGGCAAACACAGAAGTCTTC. This gives the protein CASSQGANTEVF. The whole CDR3 sequence reads CASSQGANTEVFF.

On this clone: The listed genes are named as in mouse. Read coverage stops 1 residue before the CDR3 terminus; the germline J gene supplies the remainder. The chain recombines TRBV26 with TRBJ2-1; D is undetermined. This CDR3 is 15 amino acids long. Germline V gene sequence: CDR1 KGHPV, CDR2 FQNQEV (reference sequence). Trimming took 0 bases from V and 0 from J, leaving 6 bases between them. CDR3 protein: CASSLSRGNYAEQFF. The CDR3 bases that were read are TGTGCCAGCAGTCTGTCGCGGGGTAACTATGCTGAGCAGTTC.

About this clone: Mouse names are used for the genes. The CDR3 end is not reached by the read, which stops 1 residue before it; the germline J gene fills it in. The J gene is TRBJ2-1, the V gene TRBV3, with D maybe TRBD1 (7 bases). Germline V gene lookup returns CDR1 SNHLY and CDR2 FYNGKV (reference sequence). This CDR3 contains 14 residues. V was trimmed by 1 base and J by 7 bases, leaving 11 bases between them. This CDR3 reads CASSLGRGRAEQFF. The CDR3 DNA, read in part, is TGTGCCAGCAGCTTAGGGAGGGGGCGAGCTGAGCAGTTC.

Worth noting for this clone: Gene labels here are mouse ones. The CDR3 extends 1 residue past the end of the read, so its final part is completed from the germline J gene. The V gene is TRBV1, the J gene TRBJ2-7, with 10 positions matching TRBD2. In germline, CDR1 is NSQYPW, CDR2 LRSPGD (reference sequence). Trimming at V came to 0 bases and at J to 4 bases, leaving 3 bases not matched to a gene. The CDR3 consists of 15 residues. The DNA read from the CDR3 is TGCACCTGCAGTGCAGACCGGACTGGGGGATATGAACAGTAC. Amino acids: CTCSADRTGGYEQY. The CDR3 reads in full as CTCSADRTGGYEQYF.

This clone appeared a few times. All gene names here are mouse names. Read sequence stops 1 residue before the CDR3 end, and the germline J gene provides the missing end. The J gene is TRBJ2-5, the V gene TRBV26; tentatively, D is TRBD1 (6 bases). This CDR3 comprises 15 residues. Germline loops: CDR1 KGHPV, CDR2 FQNQEV (reference sequence). V was shortened by 4 bases and J by 4 bases, with 15 bases between the two germline ends. The covered CDR3 bases are TGTGCCAGCAGTCACACAGGGAAGAGGAAAGACACCCAGTAC. It codes for CASSHTGKRKDTQY. In full, the CDR3 is CASSHTGKRKDTQYF.

Concerning this clone itself: Gene names refer to mouse genes. The CDR3 is cut off 1 residue early in the read; its end comes from the germline J gene. The chain links TRBV5 to TRBJ2-4, with D possibly being TRBD1 (5 bases). Looked up from germline, CDR1 is LGHNA and CDR2 is YNLKQL (reference sequence). V dropped 1 base and J dropped 2 bases, with 10 bases sitting between them. The CDR3 loop spans 15 amino acids. The CDR3 loop is CASSQGTNYQNTLYF. The covered CDR3 bases are TGTGCCAGCAGCCAAGGGACAAATTATCAAAACACCTTGTAC.

With regard to this clone: Mouse gene names and germline throughout. The CDR3 end is not reached by the read, which stops 1 residue before it; the germline J gene fills it in. The chain carries TRBV13-2 and TRBJ2-2; a possible D gene is TRBD1 (6 bases). V lost 3 bases to trimming and J lost 2 bases, with 8 bases between them. From germline, CDR1 is NNHNN and CDR2 SYGAGS (reference sequence). CDR3 length: 14 amino acids. The sequenced part of the CDR3 DNA is TGTGCCAGCGGTGCAGGGGAGAACACCGGGCAGCTCTAC. This encodes CASGAGENTGQLY. The entire CDR3 reads CASGAGENTGQLYF.

The sample holds a few counts of this clone. Germline and genes here are mouse. From the germline J gene comes the end of the CDR3, since the read stops 1 residue before it. This chain connects TRBV26 to TRBJ2-7; 10 bases are shared with TRBD2. The CDR3 has 17 amino acids. J gave up 0 bases and V 2 bases, and 7 bases lay outside the gene matches. Per germline, CDR1 KGHPV and CDR2 FQNQEV (reference sequence). The CDR3 reads CASSLNWGGTSSYEQYF. The part of the CDR3 DNA that was read is TGTGCCAGCAGTCTGAACTGGGGGGGTACGAGCTCCTATGAACAGTAC. Based on the CDR3 plus reference TRBV26 and TRBJ2-7, the full variable domain is NSKVIQTPRYLVKGQGQKAKMRCIPEKGHPVVFWYQQNKNNEFKFLINFQNQEVLQQIDMTEKRFSAECPSNSPCSLEIQSSEAGDSALYLCASSLNWGGTSSYEQYFGPGTRLTVL.

This clone was counted only a few times. Gene names and germline refer to mouse. The CDR3 end lies 1 residue beyond the end of the read and is filled in from the germline J gene. This chain uses TRBV17 with TRBJ1-1, with 8 bases fitting TRBD1. Looked up from germline, CDR1 is MNHDT and CDR2 is YYDKIL. The CDR3 has 13 residues. After removal of 2 bases from V and 7 bases from J, the junction contained 3 bases not matched to a gene. The CDR3 loop reads CASSRSDRVEVFF. Incomplete CDR3 DNA: TGTGCTAGCAGTAGATCGGACAGGGTAGAAGTCTTC.

On this clone itself: The germline and genes are mouse ones. Read coverage stops 1 residue before the CDR3 terminus; the germline J gene supplies the remainder. The chain couples TRBV5 to TRBJ1-4, with D hard to call. Germline CDR1 LGHNA, CDR2 YNLKQL (reference sequence). V lost 0 bases to trimming and J lost 0 bases, with 2 bases between them. The CDR3 consists of 14 residues. CDR3 DNA, as far as it was read: TGTGCCAGCAGCCAAGAGATTTCCAACGAAAGATTATTT. It codes for CASSQEISNERLF. From start to end, the CDR3 is CASSQEISNERLFF.

In the case of this clone: Gene names and germline refer to mouse. Coverage ceases 1 residue before the CDR3 finishes, and the germline J gene fills in the end. The V and J genes are TRBV14 and TRBJ1-4, with D possibly matching TRBD1 (5 bases). Per the germline V gene, CDR1 is SGHDT and CDR2 is FRDEAV. The CDR3 has 12 amino acids. The V end lost 5 bases, the J end lost 7 bases, and 9 bases lay between the germline ends. The CDR3 here is CASSPQGERLFF. The covered CDR3 bases are TGTGCCAGCAGCCCTCAGGGCGAAAGATTATTT.

On this clone itself: The genes are named according to mouse. The observed sequence ends 1 residue before the CDR3 terminus, with the missing tail filled in from the germline J gene. J is TRBJ2-5 and V is TRBV13-2; TRBD1 might be the D (5 bases). The CDR3 is made up of 13 amino acids. V shed 2 bases and J shed 4 bases, with 8 bases lying between them. Germline CDR1 NNHNN, CDR2 SYGAGS (reference sequence). Incomplete CDR3 DNA: TGTGCCAGCGGTGAGCGACAGAAAGACACCCAGTAC. Protein: CASGERQKDTQY. The entire CDR3 sequence reads CASGERQKDTQYF.

As concerns this clone: Mouse gene names and germline throughout. The CDR3 end is not reached by the read, which stops 1 residue before it; the germline J gene fills it in. This rearrangement joins TRBV3 to TRBJ2-1; perhaps TRBD2 as D (6 bases). There are 15 residues in the CDR3. Germline values: CDR1 SNHLY, CDR2 FYNGKV (reference sequence). V dropped 2 bases and J dropped 3 bases, with 11 bases sitting between them. CDR3: CASSLSWGLYAEQFF. CDR3 DNA, as far as it was read: TGTGCCAGCAGCTTATCCTGGGGCCTCTATGCTGAGCAGTTC.

Concerning this clone: Gene names follow the mouse nomenclature. The read terminates 1 residue before the CDR3 end, so the remaining end is supplied by the germline J gene. The identical CDR3 is also encoded by other nucleotide sequences in the sample. The chain couples TRBV26 to TRBJ1-4; no clear D. Germline V lookup: CDR1 KGHPV, CDR2 FQNQEV (reference sequence). Between the trimmed V and J ends, which lost 3 bases and 0 bases, there was a span of 5 bases. This CDR3 is built from 14 residues. The CDR3 reads CASSLQFSNERLFF. The part of the CDR3 DNA that was read is TGTGCCAGCAGTCTACAGTTTTCCAACGAAAGATTATTT.

This clone was recorded a few times. Any gene name here is a mouse gene name. The CDR3 goes on 1 residue after the read ends, and that part is filled in from the germline J gene. The rearrangement links TRBV31 to TRBJ2-7, with TRBD1 matching over 10 bases. CDR1 is GKSSPN, CDR2 SITVG, per germline. The CDR3 contains 14 residues. J gave up 4 bases and V 0 bases, and 3 bases lay outside the gene matches. The part of the CDR3 DNA that was read is TGTGCCTGGAGTCTTGGGACAGGGGTTTATGAACAGTAC. Translating gives CAWSLGTGVYEQY. The whole CDR3 protein reads CAWSLGTGVYEQYF. Together with reference TRBV31 and TRBJ2-7, the CDR3 gives the full variable domain: AQTIHQWPVAEIKAVGSPLSLGCTIKGKSSPNLYWYWQATGGTLQQLFYSITVGQVESVVQLNLSASRPKDDQFILSTEKLLLSHSGFYLCAWSLGTGVYEQYFGPGTRLTVL.

A note on this clone: Mouse gene names and germline throughout. Read coverage stops 1 residue before the CDR3 terminus; the germline J gene supplies the remainder. This rearrangement joins TRBV23 to TRBJ1-1. The germline gives CDR1 KGHTA, CDR2 FQNQQP. CDR3 size: 11 residues. This chain's CDR3 is CSSSKQTEVFF. The sequenced CDR3 bases are TGCTCCAGCAGTAAGCAAACAGAAGTCTTC.

In the case of this clone: Genes here carry mouse names. The read falls 1 residue short of the CDR3 end, and the missing part is taken from the germline J gene. Other DNA sequences in the sample encode the same CDR3. This chain links TRBV26 with TRBJ1-1, with a possible D match to TRBD1 (6 bases). The CDR3 extends over 13 amino acids. Germline V lookup: CDR1 KGHPV, CDR2 FQNQEV (reference sequence). V shed 4 bases and J shed 1 base, with 7 bases lying between them. CDR3 DNA, as far as it was read: TGTGCCAGCAGTCCGGGACAAAACACAGAAGTCTTC. Protein sequence: CASSPGQNTEVF. The full CDR3 is CASSPGQNTEVFF.

This clone was detected only a few times. Mouse germline and gene names are used. With the read ending 1 residue before the CDR3 end, the germline J gene is used to fill in that end. The chain couples TRBV12-1 to TRBJ2-4, with TRBD2 matching 9 bases. Per the germline V gene, CDR1 is SGHSN and CDR2 is HYEKVE. V lost 0 bases, J lost 2 bases, and 2 bases stayed unmatched. The CDR3 spans 15 residues. The CDR3: CASSLDWGSQNTLYF. The sequenced part of the CDR3 DNA is TGTGCCAGCTCTCTCGACTGGGGGTCTCAAAACACCTTGTAC.

For this clone: The genes are named according to mouse. The DNA ends 1 residue before the CDR3 does, and the rest of the CDR3 is filled in from the germline J gene. The chain employs TRBV3 and TRBJ2-2, with D possibly TRBD1 on 5 matching bases. Germline CDR1 and CDR2: SNHLY and FYNGKV (reference sequence). The CDR3 runs 15 residues. The V end was cut by 5 bases, the J end by 0 bases, with 10 bases between. The CDR3 bases that were read are TGTGCCAGCAGCCCCCTGACAGCAAACACCGGGCAGCTCTAC. It encodes CASSPLTANTGQLY. The whole CDR3 reads CASSPLTANTGQLYF.

This clone turned up a few times. Germline and genes: mouse. The observed sequence ends 1 residue before the CDR3 terminus, with the missing tail filled in from the germline J gene. The chain recombines TRBV26 with TRBJ1-4, with a possible D match to TRBD1 (6 bases). V was cut by 3 bases and J by 4 bases, with 9 bases left in between. Germline-derived CDR1 and CDR2 are KGHPV and FQNQEV (reference sequence). The CDR3 has 14 amino acids. CDR3 DNA (partial): TGTGCCAGCAGTCTCGGGACAAACAACGAAAGATTATTT. Protein: CASSLGTNNERLF. The complete CDR3 reads CASSLGTNNERLFF. The variable domain in full, with the rest retrieved from reference TRBV26 and TRBJ1-4, is NSKVIQTPRYLVKGQGQKAKMRCIPEKGHPVVFWYQQNKNNEFKFLINFQNQEVLQQIDMTEKRFSAECPSNSPCSLEIQSSEAGDSALYLCASSLGTNNERLFFGHGTKLSVL.

This clone was counted only a few times. Gene names follow the mouse nomenclature. The read terminates 1 residue before the CDR3 end, so the remaining end is supplied by the germline J gene. The chain couples TRBV16 to TRBJ2-2; D uncertain. Germline assignment: CDR1 SGHSA and CDR2 FRNQAP. CDR3 length: 12 amino acids. V was shortened by 1 base and J by 7 bases, with 4 bases between the two germline ends. The part of the CDR3 DNA that was read is TGTGCAAGCAGCTTAGGGGGCGGGCAGCTCTAC. Translation: CASSLGGGQLY. The CDR3 in full is CASSLGGGQLYF.